The TCR beta chain under discussion was sequenced for a study of OX40 agonist ivuxolimab in advanced cancers. Overall study context: Patients with hepatocellular carcinoma, melanoma, renal cell or head and neck cancer made up the dose-escalation patients. Patients were 82.7% male with ages roughly 23 to 79, mean roughly 55.

This clone occurred once. Repertoires were generated with immunoSEQ multiplex PCR, while TCRdb's copy carries only in-frame clones and drops some. The table lists tens of thousands of clones, roughly 94% of them singletons, with roughly 0.5% in the top ten. CDR3 length equals 13 residues. Germline V lookup: CDR1 MNHNS, CDR2 SASEGT. V lost 4 bases to trimming and J lost 3 bases; unmatched junction nucleotides: 2. This TCR was recovered from an adult with an advanced solid tumor such as melanoma, head and neck, liver or kidney cancer. The input for sequencing was CD4+ or CD8+ T cells sorted from blood, taken in a trial of the OX40 agonist ivuxolimab. This chain joins TRBV6-1 and TRBJ2-7; 8 bases line up with TRBD2. In nucleotides, the CDR3 is TGTGCCAGCAGTGGACTAGCGAACTACGAGCAGTACTTC. Translated, it gives CASSGLANYEQYF.